A selection of T cell receptor beta chains follows, all from one sample in a study of metastatic and nonmetastatic thyroid tumors. Using MiXCR, TCRdb reanalyzed the PCR reads. In the table there are about 40,000 clones, 15% to 20% of which are singletons. The specimen was blood. These receptors came from a female donor with papillary thyroid cancer or a benign thyroid nodule (not recorded which). Some clones in this sample may be carry-over from other donors' samples. The CDR3 runs from the conserved cysteine through the conserved F or W. Not every row has a clone size; where given, it reads once, few, many or a size class.

V	size	J	CDR3
TRBV11-1	NA	TRBJ1-1	CSSSLAPVQVKRGAFF
TRBV12-3/TRBV12-4	few	TRBJ1-1	CAISPGPGWWPNTEAFF
TRBV9	NA	TRBJ2-3	CASREEAGGGWTDTQYF
TRBV9	many	TRBJ2-1	CASSVLQGITDEQFF
TRBV27	few	TRBJ2-7	CASSLISAYEHYF
TRBV20-1	NA	TRBJ1-2	CSASFTGTDNHGYNF
TRBV20-1	many	TRBJ2-1	CSARGSGRSYNEQFF
TRBV29-1	many	TRBJ1-1	CSAERGEAFF
TRBV4-1	many	TRBJ2-3	CASSLNGATDTQYF
TRBV19	many	TRBJ1-5	CASLKNAGNQPQHF
TRBV5-1	NA	TRBJ2-2	CASSLAGGRGTGELFF
TRBV28	NA	TRBJ2-7	CASSLRGGDEQYF
TRBV28	many	TRBJ1-2	CASSPGSINYGYTF
TRBV7-9	many	TRBJ2-2	CASSLGDLAGELFF
TRBV10-2	many	TRBJ2-3	CASSGPQGKPDTQYF